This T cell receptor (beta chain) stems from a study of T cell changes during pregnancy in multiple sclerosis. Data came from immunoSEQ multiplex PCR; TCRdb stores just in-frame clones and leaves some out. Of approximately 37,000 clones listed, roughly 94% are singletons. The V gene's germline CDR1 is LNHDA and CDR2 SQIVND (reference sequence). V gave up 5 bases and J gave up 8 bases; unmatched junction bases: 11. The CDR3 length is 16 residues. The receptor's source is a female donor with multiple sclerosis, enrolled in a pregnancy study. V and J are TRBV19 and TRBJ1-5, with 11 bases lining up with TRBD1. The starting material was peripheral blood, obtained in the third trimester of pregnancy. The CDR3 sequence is CASSAPGTGGYKPQHF. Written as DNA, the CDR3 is TGTGCCAGTAGTGCACCCGGGACAGGGGGTTATAAGCCCCAGCATTTT.